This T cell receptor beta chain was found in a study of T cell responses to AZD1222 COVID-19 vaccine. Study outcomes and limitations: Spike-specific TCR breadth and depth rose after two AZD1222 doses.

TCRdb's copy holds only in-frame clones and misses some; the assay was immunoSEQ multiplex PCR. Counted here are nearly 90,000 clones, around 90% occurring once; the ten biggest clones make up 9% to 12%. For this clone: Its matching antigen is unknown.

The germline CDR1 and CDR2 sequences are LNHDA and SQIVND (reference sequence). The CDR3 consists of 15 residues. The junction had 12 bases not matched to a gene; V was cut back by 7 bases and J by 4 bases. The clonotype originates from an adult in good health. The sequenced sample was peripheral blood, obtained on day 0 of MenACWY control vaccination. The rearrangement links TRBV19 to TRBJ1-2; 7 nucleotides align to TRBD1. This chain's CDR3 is CASTTTSGTAYGYTF. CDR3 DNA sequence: TGTGCCAGTACCACAACCTCCGGGACAGCCTATGGCTACACCTTC.